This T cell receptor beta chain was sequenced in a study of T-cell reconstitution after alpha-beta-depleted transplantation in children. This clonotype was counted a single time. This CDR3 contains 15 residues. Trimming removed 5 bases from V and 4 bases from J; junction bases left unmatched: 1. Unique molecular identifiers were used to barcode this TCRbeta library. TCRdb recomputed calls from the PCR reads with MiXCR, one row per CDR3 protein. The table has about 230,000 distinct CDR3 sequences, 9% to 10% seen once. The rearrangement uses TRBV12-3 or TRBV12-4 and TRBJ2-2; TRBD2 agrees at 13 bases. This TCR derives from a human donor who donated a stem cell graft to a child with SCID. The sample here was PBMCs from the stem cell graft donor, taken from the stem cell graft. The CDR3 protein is CASSRLAGGTGELFF. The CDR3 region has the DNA TGTGCCAGCAGTCGACTAGCGGGGGGCACCGGGGAGCTGTTTTTT.